The 4 T cell receptor beta chains below were found in one sample sequenced in a study of cytotoxic CD8 clonotypes in ibrutinib-treated CLL. The repertoire was sequenced with immunoSEQ multiplex PCR; TCRdb's copy has only in-frame clones and lacks some. Here the sample spans about 140,000 clones, around three quarters being singletons. This specimen consisted of PBMCs, obtained after 12 months of ibrutinib treatment. All receptors derive from a human donor with chronic lymphocytic leukemia.

The chain joins TRBV11-1 to TRBJ1-1, with D maybe TRBD1 (6 bases). The CDR3 extends over 14 amino acids. Per the germline V gene, CDR1 is SGHAT and CDR2 is FQDESV (reference sequence). V shed 10 bases and J shed 14 bases, with 29 bases lying between them. Here the CDR3 DNA reads TGTGCCACCTCCGGGGGGGCGTTAGGTACCCCGTACTTCTTT. Amino acid sequence: CATSGGALGTPYFF.

The chain recombines TRBV2 with TRBJ2-7, with D possibly TRBD2 on 5 matching bases. The CDR3 extends over 15 amino acids. Germline V lookup: CDR1 SNHLY, CDR2 FYNNEI. The V end was cut by 7 bases, the J end by 7 bases, with 23 bases between. CDR3 DNA: TGTGCCAGCACCTACTTGAGCGGCATACCGGTTGAGCAGTACTTC. Its protein product is CASTYLSGIPVEQYF.

This clone was seen more than once but under ten times. The chain uses TRBV18 and TRBJ1-1; no definite D call. V was cut by 2 bases and J by 0 bases, with 16 bases left in between. The CDR3 extends over 17 amino acids. Germline values: CDR1 KGHSH, CDR2 LQKENI. The DNA of the CDR3 is TGTGCCAGCTCACCATCGGGTAGGGTAAATATGAACACTGAAGCTTTCTTT. It encodes CASSPSGRVNMNTEAFF.

This clone was picked up one time. The rearrangement links TRBV9 to TRBJ2-3; no definite D call. Germline V gene lookup returns CDR1 SGDLS and CDR2 YYNGEE. V was trimmed by 0 bases and J by 1 base, leaving 6 bases between them. The CDR3 contains 14 residues. The CDR3 sequence is CASSVGPRTDTQYF. In nucleotides, the CDR3 is TGTGCCAGCAGCGTAGGCCCTCGCACAGATACGCAGTATTTT.